One sample yielded the 24 T cell receptor beta chains listed below, sequenced in a study of CD8 T cells in Susac syndrome. cDNA came from 0.5 to 1 ug RNA primed by random hexamers. Via MiXCR, TCRdb re-called the immunoSEQ multiplex PCR reads, giving one row per CDR3 protein. This sample has around 300,000 distinct CDR3 sequences, with about 91% found just once. The sequencing sample was made of CD4+ T cells from PBMCs. These receptors were collected from a human donor with multiple sclerosis.

The chain links TRBV27 to TRBJ2-7, with TRBD2 matching 7 bases. Trimming at V came to 7 bases and at J to 0 bases, leaving 9 bases not matched to a gene. Per germline, CDR1 MNHEY and CDR2 SMNVEV (reference sequence). The CDR3 sequence is 15 residues long. In nucleotides, the CDR3 is TGTGCCAGCAAAAGGGAGGGTTCCTCCTCCTACGAGCAGTACTTC. It specifies CASKREGSSSYEQYF.

V gene TRBV15 combines with J gene TRBJ1-2, with unresolved D. Germline CDR1 LNHNV, CDR2 YYDKDF (reference sequence). The CDR3 runs 14 residues. V lost 3 bases to trimming and J lost 8 bases, with 16 bases between them. The CDR3 spells CATSRQVIGGGYTF. As DNA, the CDR3 is TGTGCCACCAGCAGGCAGGTCATCGGTGGCGGCTACACCTTC.

This chain links TRBV7-2 with TRBJ2-5, with 8 nucleotides matching TRBD1. From germline, CDR1 is SGHTA and CDR2 FQGNSA. The CDR3 runs 14 residues. After removal of 4 bases from V and 2 bases from J, the junction contained 3 bases not matched to a gene. The CDR3 is CASSYNRGQETQYF. CDR3 DNA sequence: TGTGCCAGCAGCTATAACAGGGGGCAAGAGACCCAGTACTTC.

V and J are TRBV2 and TRBJ2-5, with TRBD1 as a possible D gene (6 bases). The V end was cut by 5 bases, the J end by 1 base, with 11 bases between. The CDR3 is 14 residues long. Germline CDR1 and CDR2: SNHLY and FYNNEI. The CDR3 here is CASSIDRSQETQYF. CDR3 DNA: TGTGCCAGCAGTATCGACAGGTCCCAAGAGACCCAGTACTTC. The full variable domain, rest sourced from reference TRBV2 and TRBJ2-5, is EPEVTQTPSHQVTQMGQEVILRCVPISNHLYFYWYRQILGQKVEFLVSFYNNEISEKSEIFDDQFSVERPDGSNFTLKIRSTKLEDSAMYFCASSIDRSQETQYFGPGTRLLVL.

This chain uses TRBV30 with TRBJ2-4, with D perhaps matching TRBD1 (6 bases). CDR3 size: 17 residues. The germline V gene has CDR1 GTSNPN and CDR2 SVGIG (reference sequence). Trimming took 2 bases from V and 0 from J, leaving 17 bases between them. CDR3 residues: CAWSSFRGGGAKNIQYF. The CDR3 region has the DNA TGTGCCTGGAGTTCCTTCAGGGGTGGTGGAGCCAAAAACATTCAGTACTTC.

V and J are TRBV3-1 and TRBJ2-2; possible D gene TRBD1, 5 bases. There are 15 residues in the CDR3. Germline-derived CDR1 and CDR2 are LGHDT and YNNKEL (reference sequence). The V gene lost 0 bases and the J gene lost 3 bases, with 8 bases spanning the gap. Here the CDR3 DNA reads TGTGCCAGCAGCCAAGACGACAGATACACCGGGGAGCTGTTTTTT. Translated, it gives CASSQDDRYTGELFF.

This chain connects TRBV12-3 or TRBV12-4 to TRBJ2-1, with TRBD2 identical over 14 bases. CDR3 size: 19 residues. The V gene end was trimmed by 5 bases and the J gene end by 7 bases; junction bases not matched to a gene: 16. In DNA, the CDR3 is TGTGCCAGCAGTGTCGGGACTAGCGGGAGTGGGGACTTTAGAAATGAGCAGTTCTTC. Its protein is CASSVGTSGSGDFRNEQFF.

The chain couples TRBV20-1 to TRBJ2-5; a weak D match, TRBD1 (7 bases). This CDR3 is 16 amino acids long. The germline V gene encodes CDR1 DFQATT and CDR2 SNEGSKA (reference sequence). CDR3 bases: TGCAGCGCCAGCGCCAGGCGGGACAGTTTCCAAGAGACCCAGTACTTC. As protein: CSASARRDSFQETQYF.

The genes are TRBV10-2 and TRBJ2-2; 7 nucleotides line up with TRBD2. The ends lost 9 bases at V and 5 bases at J; junction bases unmatched: 6. This CDR3 contains 13 residues. CDR1 and CDR2 from the germline V gene are WSHSY and SAAADI. The CDR3 is CASGGVRTGELFF. In DNA form, the CDR3 reads TGCGCCAGTGGGGGGGTTAGGACCGGGGAGCTGTTTTTT.

V usage is TRBV2 and J usage is TRBJ2-6, with D tentatively TRBD2 (5 bases). V lost 7 bases, J lost 2 bases, and 9 bases lay in between. Per germline, CDR1 SNHLY and CDR2 FYNNEI. This CDR3 has 14 amino acids. Here the CDR3 reads CASKGLTGANVLTF. The CDR3, as DNA: TGTGCCAGCAAAGGACTTACTGGGGCCAACGTCCTGACTTTC.

This chain joins TRBV18 and TRBJ1-1; D gene uncertain. Trimming took off 3 bases at V and 3 bases at J, with 11 bases between the two ends. The CDR3 has 14 residues. From germline, CDR1 is KGHSH and CDR2 LQKENI. The CDR3: CASSPAGRDTEAFF. The CDR3 DNA is TGTGCCAGCTCACCGGCAGGTCGGGACACTGAAGCTTTCTTT.

The chain is built from TRBV20-1 and TRBJ2-5, with D tentatively TRBD1 (6 bases). Germline assignment: CDR1 DFQATT and CDR2 SNEGSKA (reference sequence). This CDR3 has 15 amino acids. With 6 bases removed from V and 6 bases from J, the gap between germline ends came to 23 bases. CDR3 region: CSADPTGGRFKTQYF. CDR3 nucleotides: TGCAGTGCCGACCCGACAGGAGGCAGGTTTAAGACCCAGTACTTC.

The rearrangement joins TRBV25-1 to TRBJ2-2, with TRBD1 identical over 8 bases. This CDR3 comprises 14 residues. V gave up 9 bases and J gave up 7 bases; unmatched junction bases: 10. Germline V gives CDR1 MGHDK, CDR2 SYGVNS. CDR3 in amino acids: CASSGTGQFGELFF. The CDR3, as DNA: TGTGCCAGTTCCGGGACAGGACAATTCGGGGAGCTGTTTTTT.

The chain carries TRBV5-8 and TRBJ2-3, with TRBD1 matching over 10 bases. This CDR3 is 15 amino acids long. Germline CDR1 is SGHTS and CDR2 is YDEGEE. V lost 0 bases to trimming and J lost 7 bases; unmatched junction nucleotides: 5. DNA for the CDR3: TGTGCCAGCAGCTTGGGACAGGGGGCGCGGTATACGCAGTATTTT. Its protein product is CASSLGQGARYTQYF.

This clonotype was counted only a few times. This chain uses TRBV7-2 with TRBJ1-1; D gene unclear. The CDR3 sequence is 14 residues long. CDR1 SGHTA and CDR2 FQGNSA come from the germline V gene. Deletions cut 5 bases from V and 0 bases from J, with 10 bases between. The CDR3 DNA reads TGTGCCAGCAGCCCCGGGCCGTTGAACACTGAAGCTTTCTTT. Encoded protein: CASSPGPLNTEAFF.

The chain joins TRBV9 to TRBJ1-2; 7 nucleotides agree with TRBD1. The junction had 9 bases not matched to a gene; V was cut back by 3 bases and J by 4 bases. CDR3 length equals 15 residues. In germline, CDR1 is SGDLS, CDR2 YYNGEE. CDR3 in DNA: TGTGCCAGCAGCGCGCGACAGGGCAGGGGCTATGGCTACACCTTC. Amino acids: CASSARQGRGYGYTF.

The chain links TRBV18 to TRBJ1-6; unclear D gene. Germline lookup yields CDR1 KGHSH and CDR2 LQKENI. CDR3 length: 15 amino acids. Trimming shortened V by 9 bases and J by 1 base, and 13 bases separated the two germline ends. For the CDR3, the DNA is TGTGCCAGTACCCGGGCAGCATCCTATAATTCACCCCTCCACTTT. Translating it yields CASTRAASYNSPLHF.

The genes are TRBV29-1 and TRBJ2-1; the match to TRBD2 covers 8 bases. V lost 5 bases and J lost 3; bases outside the gene matches: 15. This CDR3 comprises 17 residues. Germline CDR1 SQVTM, CDR2 ANQGSEA. This CDR3 is CSVRAWGTGTSYNEQFF. The CDR3 nucleotides are TGCAGCGTTCGTGCGTGGGGAACCGGGACTAGCTACAATGAGCAGTTCTTC.

The chain joins TRBV5-1 to TRBJ2-7; D might be TRBD1 (6 bases). V was cut by 2 bases and J by 4 bases, with 13 bases left in between. Germline V gives CDR1 SGHRS, CDR2 YFSETQ. This CDR3 spans 14 amino acids. The CDR3 reads CASSFSGDTYEQYF. CDR3 nucleotide sequence: TGCGCCAGCAGCTTTTCAGGGGACACGTACGAGCAGTACTTC.

J is TRBJ1-2 and V is TRBV2, with D uncertain. This CDR3 comprises 14 residues. Germline V gene lookup returns CDR1 SNHLY and CDR2 FYNNEI. Trimming cost V 3 bases and J 2 bases, with 10 bases left between them. CDR3 sequence (DNA): TGTGCCAGCAGTGAGGCCCGGACCAACTATGGCTACACCTTC. Translating gives CASSEARTNYGYTF.

The chain couples TRBV5-1 to TRBJ1-1; D might be TRBD1 (6 bases). The CDR3 covers 15 residues. V was trimmed by 3 bases and J by 4 bases, leaving 16 bases between them. The germline CDR1 and CDR2 sequences are SGHRS and YFSETQ. CDR3 sequence reads: CASSSWTALGTEAFF. The DNA of the CDR3 is TGCGCCAGCAGCTCCTGGACAGCCCTGGGCACTGAAGCTTTCTTT.

The sample holds a few counts of this clonotype. The rearrangement uses TRBV6-6 and TRBJ2-4, with 7 bases matching TRBD1. Unmatched junction bases numbered 5, after V lost 4 bases and J lost 5 bases. This CDR3 has 14 residues. Per germline, CDR1 MNHNY and CDR2 SVGAGI (reference sequence). CDR3 residues: CASSSTGWQNIQYF. As DNA, the CDR3 is TGTGCCAGCAGTTCGACAGGGTGGCAAAACATTCAGTACTTC.

As DNA, the CDR3 is TGCGCCAGCAGTCAAAAAGGGCCCTACTCCGGAAACACCATATATTTT. Protein sequence: CASSQKGPYSGNTIYF. The chain uses TRBV23-1 and TRBJ1-3; no clear D. TRBV23-1 is annotated as an ORF whose role is uncertain. V was pared by 2 bases and J by 4 bases, with 15 bases between. The CDR3 is 16 amino acids.

The rearrangement joins TRBV6-6 to TRBJ2-7; 9 bases line up with TRBD2. With 1 base clipped from V and 2 bases from J, the junction kept 0 bases outside the gene matches. Germline V CDR1 and CDR2: MNHNY, SVGAGI (reference sequence). CDR3 length equals 14 residues. The CDR3 protein is CASSYLAGAYEQYF. CDR3 nucleotides: TGTGCCAGCAGTTACTTAGCGGGGGCCTACGAGCAGTACTTC.